This T cell receptor (beta chain) was observed in a study of Ad26.COV2.S vaccination and SARS-CoV-2 variants. Notes on the study in general: Responses of T cells in total may have been underestimated by the TCR breadth and depth analyses.

The CDR3 has 14 residues. The V end was cut by 1 base, the J end by 1 base, with 7 bases between. Germline V gene lookup returns CDR1 SNHLY and CDR2 FYNNEI. Treatment described: 15 to 20 received Ad26.COV2.S at low or high dose, single or two shots; about 5 received placebo; per-sample allocation not given. Sample collection was performed on day 63 after the first vaccine or placebo injection. What was given as vaccine was an Ad26 vector encoding Wuhan-strain SARS-CoV-2 spike. Clones were read by immunoSEQ multiplex PCR, and TCRdb kept only the in-frame ones, dropping some. The sample holds 320,000 or so clones, 90% seen once. To note about this clone: Its specificity is unknown.

This specimen was peripheral blood, taken in a trial of Ad26.COV2.S vaccine versus placebo. The chain recombines TRBV2 with TRBJ1-1; D is unresolved. This clonotype originated in a person aged 18 to 59 who received the Ad26.COV2.S COVID-19 vaccine or a placebo. The CDR3 DNA follows: TGTGCCAGCAGTGAAGGTTCTGGGAACACTGAAGCTTTCTTT. Encoded protein: CASSEGSGNTEAFF.